What follows are 28 T cell receptor beta chains derived from one specimen sequenced in a study of blood T cell repertoires in COVID-19. Produced via immunoSEQ multiplex PCR; TCRdb's table is partial and in-frame only. This sample has hundreds of thousands of clones, with over 75% found just once. Sequencing input: PBMCs or T cells enriched from blood (not recorded which). These TCRs come from a man aged 40-49 years who had recovered from COVID-19.

The rearrangement uses TRBV5-6 and TRBJ2-1, with 8 bases that match TRBD2. CDR1 and CDR2 from the germline V gene are SGHDT and YYEEEE. V shed 3 bases and J 3 bases; nucleotides not matched to a gene: 5. This CDR3 has 15 residues. The CDR3 sequence is CASSSLSGSYNEQFF. In DNA form, the CDR3 reads TGTGCCAGCAGCTCCCTAAGCGGGAGCTACAATGAGCAGTTCTTC.

This clone came up once. This chain connects TRBV7-8 to TRBJ1-3; TRBD1 aligns across 7 bases. The V segment lost 5 bases and the J segment 1 base; nucleotides outside the gene matches: 17. CDR1 and CDR2 (germline): SGHVS, FQNEAQ. This CDR3 contains 19 residues. This chain's CDR3 is CASSNGHRGLFISGNTIYF. In DNA form, the CDR3 reads TGTGCCAGCAGCAACGGACACAGGGGCCTTTTCATATCTGGAAACACCATATATTTT.

The CDR3 nucleotides read TGTGCCAGCTCACCAGACGGGTCCAATGGAAACACCATATATTTT. It translates to CASSPDGSNGNTIYF. The rearrangement links TRBV2 to TRBJ1-3; D unresolved. Germline V lookup: CDR1 SNHLY, CDR2 FYNNEI. This CDR3 has 15 residues. With 8 bases removed from V and 3 bases from J, the gap between germline ends came to 17 bases. The full variable domain, with the rest looked up from reference TRBV2 and TRBJ1-3, is EPEVTQTPSHQVTQMGQEVILRCVPISNHLYFYWYRQILGQKVEFLVSFYNNEISEKSEIFDDQFSVERPDGSNFTLKIRSTKLEDSAMYFCASSPDGSNGNTIYFGEGSWLTVV.

The V call is TRBV7-8, the J call TRBJ1-1; D not resolved. Per the germline V gene, CDR1 is SGHVS and CDR2 is FQNEAQ. The CDR3 sequence is 15 residues long. Trimming left V 0 bases short and J 4 bases short, with 12 bases between. The CDR3 DNA sequence: TGTGCCAGCAGCTTAGCGCGCCAGTCGGGCACTGAAGCTTTCTTT. Its translation is CASSLARQSGTEAFF.

The rearrangement joins TRBV2 to TRBJ2-2; the match to TRBD2 covers 7 bases. Trimming took 6 bases from V and 3 from J; bases not matched to a gene: 7. CDR3 length: 15 residues. Looked up from germline, CDR1 is SNHLY and CDR2 is FYNNEI. The CDR3, as DNA: TGTGCCAGCAGCTTTTTCGCGGGGGACACCGGGGAGCTGTTTTTT. Translated: CASSFFAGDTGELFF.

V is TRBV7-3 and J is TRBJ1-5; 8 bases fit TRBD1. Germline lookup yields CDR1 SGHTA and CDR2 FQGTGA. V was clipped by 4 bases and J by 0 bases; unmatched bases: 5. The CDR3 covers 16 residues. The CDR3 protein is CASSSVGTGSNQPQHF. The DNA for the CDR3 is TGTGCCAGCAGCTCGGTTGGGACAGGTAGCAATCAGCCCCAGCATTTT.

The rearrangement uses TRBV19 and TRBJ1-2, with D hard to call. Germline-derived CDR1 and CDR2 are LNHDA and SQIVND (reference sequence). The length of the CDR3 is 12 residues. V was cut by 4 bases and J by 5 bases, with 8 bases left in between. The DNA for the CDR3 is TGTGCCAGTAGTACCGGAGATTATGGCTACACCTTC. It encodes CASSTGDYGYTF.

This clone showed up just a few times. The chain recombines TRBV4-2 with TRBJ2-1; TRBD2 agrees at 9 bases. This CDR3 is built from 17 residues. V lost 0 bases, J lost 4 bases, and 7 bases stayed unmatched. Germline V gene lookup returns CDR1 LGHNA and CDR2 YNFKEQ. The CDR3 bases are TGTGCCAGCAGCCAAGATGAAGGCGGGGGGGCTTACAATGAGCAGTTCTTC. Protein: CASSQDEGGGAYNEQFF.

The chain uses TRBV18 and TRBJ2-3, with TRBD1 identical over 10 bases. Germline assignment: CDR1 KGHSH and CDR2 LQKENI. The CDR3 has 16 residues. Trimming removed 3 bases from V and 6 bases from J; junction bases left unmatched: 9. The DNA of the CDR3 is TGTGCCAGCTCACCGACCTTAGGACAGGGGGGGGATACGCAGTATTTT. It specifies CASSPTLGQGGDTQYF.

The rearrangement uses TRBV27 and TRBJ2-3, with 7 bases identical to TRBD2. Germline loops: CDR1 MNHEY, CDR2 SMNVEV (reference sequence). The CDR3 runs 17 residues. V lost 5 bases and J lost 5; bases outside the gene matches: 16. CDR3 nucleotide sequence: TGTGCCAGCAGTCTGCTAGCGTCGGGAGGAGCGCAAGATACGCAGTATTTT. Amino acids: CASSLLASGGAQDTQYF.

The chain has TRBV18 and TRBJ2-7; D is unresolved. Trimming cost V 0 bases and J 2 bases, with 8 bases left between them. The CDR3 length is 14 residues. CDR1 is KGHSH, CDR2 LQKENI, per germline. The DNA of the CDR3 is TGTGCCAGCTCACCACCGGAACAGCCCTACGAGCAGTACTTC. This sequence encodes CASSPPEQPYEQYF.

This chain links TRBV28 with TRBJ1-1; 7 bases are shared with TRBD1. The junction had 7 bases not matched to a gene; V was cut back by 5 bases and J by 4 bases. The CDR3 has 14 amino acids. Germline loops: CDR1 MDHEN, CDR2 SYDVKM. The CDR3 coding sequence is TGTGCCAGCAGTCACGGGACAGAGGGCACTGAAGCTTTCTTT. Residues: CASSHGTEGTEAFF.

This clone was found a few times. This chain connects TRBV3-1 (or the pseudogene TRBV3-2) to TRBJ1-1; 7 bases line up with TRBD1. The length of the CDR3 is 15 residues. CDR1 is LGHDT, CDR2 YNNKEL, per germline (reference sequence). Trimming at V came to 4 bases and at J to 3 bases, leaving 8 bases not matched to a gene. The CDR3 spells CASSLRDRVDTEAFF. The CDR3 DNA follows: TGTGCCAGCAGCCTTCGAGACAGGGTGGACACTGAAGCTTTCTTT.

The V and J genes are TRBV6-5 and TRBJ1-1, with 7 bases matching TRBD1. The CDR3 loop spans 12 amino acids. Germline trimming cut 4 bases from V and 6 bases from J; bases unmatched to any gene: 2. Germline V CDR1 and CDR2: MNHEY, SVGAGI. This CDR3 is CASSFTGAEAFF. Here the CDR3 DNA reads TGTGCCAGCAGTTTTACAGGGGCTGAAGCTTTCTTT.

The chain employs TRBV6-1 and TRBJ1-1; D remains ambiguous. Trimming shortened V by 1 base and J by 1 base, and 10 bases separated the two germline ends. The CDR3 is 15 residues long. Germline CDR1 reads MNHNS; CDR2 reads SASEGT. CDR3 sequence: CASSEVGRKNTEAFF. The DNA for the CDR3 is TGTGCCAGCAGTGAAGTTGGCAGAAAGAACACTGAAGCTTTCTTT.

The rearrangement uses TRBV2 and TRBJ2-7; tentative D call: TRBD1 (5 bases). Per germline, CDR1 SNHLY and CDR2 FYNNEI. V was cut by 6 bases and J by 6 bases, with 27 bases left in between. The CDR3 spans 17 residues. The CDR3 is CASRPEHGHTLRSEQYF. DNA for the CDR3: TGTGCCAGCAGACCAGAACACGGACACACCCTACGTAGCGAGCAGTACTTC. Full variable domain (outside the CDR3, taken from reference TRBV2 and TRBJ2-7): EPEVTQTPSHQVTQMGQEVILRCVPISNHLYFYWYRQILGQKVEFLVSFYNNEISEKSEIFDDQFSVERPDGSNFTLKIRSTKLEDSAMYFCASRPEHGHTLRSEQYFGPGTRLTVT.

The chain couples TRBV18 to TRBJ1-2; no definite D call. CDR1 and CDR2 (germline): KGHSH, LQKENI. Deletions cut 3 bases from V and 5 bases from J, with 10 bases between. There are 13 residues in the CDR3. The DNA of the CDR3 is TGTGCCAGCTCACCGCCCCTACGATATGGCTACACCTTC. Translated, it gives CASSPPLRYGYTF.

This clone was picked up one time. This chain joins TRBV6-5 and TRBJ1-1, with unresolved D. Germline V gives CDR1 MNHEY, CDR2 SVGAGI. V was trimmed by 6 bases and J by 1 base, leaving 9 bases between them. This CDR3 has 13 amino acids. Written as DNA, the CDR3 is TGTGCCAGCAGCCACTACGAGAACACTGAAGCTTTCTTT. Translating gives CASSHYENTEAFF.

This clone was detected once. The genes are TRBV28 and TRBJ1-6; D call uncertain. Germline V gene data show CDR1 as MDHEN and CDR2 as SYDVKM. The CDR3 contains 13 residues. V dropped 6 bases and J dropped 4 bases, with 7 bases sitting between them. The CDR3 nucleotides read TGTGCCAGCAGAAGAGGTTATAATTCACCCCTCCACTTT. Protein product: CASRRGYNSPLHF.

The rearrangement links TRBV19 to TRBJ2-3; TRBD2 might be the D (6 bases). Germline values: CDR1 LNHDA, CDR2 SQIVND (reference sequence). V gave up 5 bases and J gave up 4 bases, with 16 bases separating them. There are 15 residues in the CDR3. CDR3 bases: TGTGCCAGTAGTTCCGACCGGGGGTCGGCAGATACGCAGTATTTT. Its protein product is CASSSDRGSADTQYF.

The rearrangement uses TRBV5-1 and TRBJ1-4; possible D gene TRBD1, 6 bases. The CDR3 totals 16 residues. Per the germline V gene, CDR1 is SGHRS and CDR2 is YFSETQ. The V end was cut by 0 bases, the J end by 7 bases, with 16 bases between. CDR3 loop: CASSLGTWTATEKLFF. DNA of the CDR3: TGCGCCAGCAGCTTGGGAACTTGGACAGCCACTGAAAAACTGTTTTTT.

The chain couples TRBV19 to TRBJ2-1; no firm D call. Germline assignment: CDR1 LNHDA and CDR2 SQIVND (reference sequence). There are 16 residues in the CDR3. V was shortened by 3 bases and J by 4 bases, with 16 bases between the two germline ends. CDR3 loop: CASSIQAVVIYNEQFF. The CDR3 region has the DNA TGTGCCAGTAGTATCCAGGCCGTTGTGATTTACAATGAGCAGTTCTTC.

The V and J genes are TRBV9 and TRBJ1-6; D call uncertain. Germline values: CDR1 SGDLS, CDR2 YYNGEE. Trimming shortened V by 3 bases and J by 2 bases, and 6 bases separated the two germline ends. The CDR3 extends over 14 amino acids. CDR3 nucleotide sequence: TGTGCCAGCAGCGGAGTGGCCTATAATTCACCCCTCCACTTT. Translated, it gives CASSGVAYNSPLHF.

This clone was seen a single time. The chain employs TRBV9 and TRBJ1-4; D not resolved. This CDR3 has 14 residues. The V gene lost 0 bases and the J gene lost 4 bases, with 7 bases spanning the gap. CDR1 is SGDLS, CDR2 YYNGEE, per germline. The CDR3 bases are TGTGCCAGCAGCGTAGGCGGGTATAATGAAAAACTGTTTTTT. Translated: CASSVGGYNEKLFF.

This clone has a single count. Other DNA sequences from this sample encode an identical CDR3 as well. V usage is TRBV3-1 (or the pseudogene TRBV3-2) and J usage is TRBJ2-3, with 9 positions matching TRBD2. Losses at the gene ends were 1 base for V and 6 bases for J; bases not matched to a gene: 8. Germline V gene sequence: CDR1 LGHDT, CDR2 YNNKEL (reference sequence). The CDR3 contains 16 residues. CDR3 loop: CASSQVGGRATDTQYF. In DNA, the CDR3 is TGTGCCAGCAGCCAAGTAGGCGGGAGGGCAACCGATACGCAGTATTTT.

This clone was seen only once. This chain connects TRBV30 to TRBJ2-1; tentative D call: TRBD2 (7 bases). V lost 4 bases and J 6 bases, leaving 16 bases between the germline ends. Germline V gene lookup returns CDR1 GTSNPN and CDR2 SVGIG (reference sequence). The CDR3 covers 14 residues. The CDR3 loop is CAWNPGGEGNEQFF. CDR3 sequence (DNA): TGTGCCTGGAACCCGGGGGGCGAGGGCAATGAGCAGTTCTTC.

CDR3 in amino acids: CASSPRLGGLFMEQYF. CDR3 bases: TGTGCCAGCAGCCCCCGTTTGGGCGGGTTGTTTATGGAGCAGTACTTC. The V and J genes are TRBV3-1 (or the pseudogene TRBV3-2) and TRBJ2-7, with D maybe TRBD2 (5 bases). Germline V lookup: CDR1 LGHDT, CDR2 YNNKEL (reference sequence). Trimming shortened V by 4 bases and J by 7 bases, and 23 bases separated the two germline ends. The CDR3 has 16 residues.

The gene calls are TRBV30 and TRBJ2-1; 7 positions match TRBD1. With 3 bases clipped from V and 7 bases from J, the junction kept 6 bases outside the gene matches. Per the germline V gene, CDR1 is GTSNPN and CDR2 is SVGIG (reference sequence). The CDR3 is 13 residues long. The CDR3 loop reads CAWSQQTGNEQFF. CDR3 DNA: TGTGCCTGGAGCCAGCAGACAGGGAATGAGCAGTTCTTC.